These T cell receptor beta chains were read from a single sample in a study of blood T cell repertoires in COVID-19. Clones were read by immunoSEQ multiplex PCR, and TCRdb kept only the in-frame ones, dropping some. The table records fewer than 350,000 clones, around nine tenths of them present only once. Sequencing was done on a sample of peripheral blood. Source of these receptors: a woman aged 25 to 39 with COVID-19, enrolled during active disease. CDR3s include the opening cysteine and the closing phenylalanine or tryptophan. D genes are given only for firm matches. Not every row has a clone size; where given, it reads once, few, many or a size class.

>TRBV4-1|TRBJ2-5|TRBD1|NA
CASSQFRGQQETQYF
TGCGCCAGCAGCCAATTTAGGGGACAGCAAGAGACCCAGTACTTC
>TRBV5-1|TRBJ2-5|NA|NA
CASSLAGGNEETQYF
TGCGCCAGCAGCTTGGCTGGCGGGAACGAAGAGACCCAGTACTTC
>TRBV24-1|TRBJ2-1|TRBD2|few
CATSDLASGSHNEQFF
TGTGCCACCAGTGATTTGGCTAGCGGGAGTCACAATGAGCAGTTCTTC
>TRBV28|TRBJ2-7|TRBD2|NA
CASSLTGLAVYEQYF
TGTGCCAGCAGTTTAACGGGGCTAGCGGTCTACGAGCAGTACTTC
>TRBV30|TRBJ2-2|NA|NA
CAWSSKTGWGRASTGELFF
TGTGCCTGGAGTTCGAAGACAGGTTGGGGCCGGGCGAGCACCGGGGAGCTGTTTTTT
>TRBV7-4|TRBJ2-7|TRBD1|NA
CASSFRGQDYEQYF
TGTGCCAGCAGCTTTAGAGGACAGGACTACGAGCAGTACTTC
>TRBV7-2|TRBJ2-7|NA|NA
CASSLRWGPYEQYF
TGTGCCAGCAGCTTAAGGTGGGGCCCCTACGAGCAGTACTTC
>TRBV5-1|TRBJ2-1|NA|NA
CASSSQGNEQFF
TGCGCCAGCAGCTCGCAGGGAAATGAGCAGTTCTTC
>TRBV11-3|TRBJ2-3|NA|NA
CASSLDGSTDTQYF
TGTGCCAGCAGCTTAGACGGTAGCACAGATACGCAGTATTTT
>TRBV7-9|TRBJ2-1|NA|NA
CASSLATGYNEQFF
TGTGCCAGCAGCTTAGCAACCGGCTACAATGAGCAGTTCTTC
>TRBV18|TRBJ1-2|TRBD1|NA
CASSPIRVLGGTGGEDYGYTF
TGTGCCAGCTCACCCATTCGAGTTCTCGGCGGGACAGGGGGCGAGGACTATGGCTACACCTTC
>TRBV29-1|TRBJ1-5|TRBD1|NA
CSGWTGDSNQPQHF
TGCAGCGGGTGGACAGGGGATAGCAATCAGCCCCAGCATTTT
>TRBV13|TRBJ2-7|NA|NA
CASSLRTAAYEQYF
TGTGCCAGCAGCTTACGGACAGCCGCCTACGAGCAGTACTTC
>TRBV6-1|TRBJ2-7|TRBD2|NA
CASSAGTSGISSYEQYF
TGTGCCAGCAGTGCCGGGACTAGCGGAATCAGCTCCTACGAGCAGTACTTC
>TRBV7-2|TRBJ2-1|NA|NA
CASSPGTSNYNEQFF
TGTGCCAGCAGCCCAGGAACCTCGAATTACAATGAGCAGTTCTTC
>TRBV5-8|TRBJ2-7|NA|NA
CASSLDVLARSYEQYF
TGTGCCAGCAGCTTGGACGTCCTAGCGCGGTCCTACGAGCAGTACTTC
>TRBV28|TRBJ1-5|NA|NA
CASTEGGGRNQPQHF
TGTGCCAGCACCGAAGGCGGCGGGCGGAATCAGCCCCAGCATTTT
>TRBV20-1|TRBJ2-1|NA|NA
CSASLSRGNNEQFF
TGCAGTGCTAGTCTTTCTAGGGGGAACAATGAGCAGTTCTTC